The 32 T cell receptor beta chains presented below share a single source sample, sequenced in a study of OX40 agonist ivuxolimab in advanced cancers. The assay was immunoSEQ multiplex PCR, and TCRdb's table has in-frame clones only and misses some. The sample carries around 66,000 clones, 80% to 90% recorded once. The sample in question was CD4+ or CD8+ T cells sorted from blood, obtained in a trial of the OX40 agonist ivuxolimab. The receptors shown here come from an adult with an advanced solid tumor such as melanoma, head and neck, liver or kidney cancer.

This clone has just one count. The rearrangement uses TRBV5-1 and TRBJ2-3, with D perhaps matching TRBD1 (6 bases). The CDR3 totals 16 residues. The V end lost 0 bases, the J end lost 2 bases, and 13 bases lay between the germline ends. CDR1 is SGHRS and CDR2 is YFSETQ in the germline V gene. Written as DNA, the CDR3 is TGCGCCAGCAGCTTGGGAGGGGGTCCCAACACAGATACGCAGTATTTT. This sequence encodes CASSLGGGPNTDTQYF.

This clone was detected only once. This sequence joins TRBV30 and TRBJ1-4; TRBD1 matches 10 bases. CDR3 length: 13 residues. CDR1 and CDR2 (germline): GTSNPN, SVGIG (reference sequence). V lost 5 bases, J lost 5 bases, and 2 bases stayed unmatched. The CDR3 protein is CAWSGQGNEKLFF. In nucleotides, the CDR3 is TGTGCCTGGTCGGGACAGGGGAATGAAAAACTGTTTTTT. The full variable domain, its missing parts supplied by reference TRBV30 and TRBJ1-4, is SQTIHQWPATLVQPVGSPLSLECTVEGTSNPNLYWYRQAAGRGLQLLFYSVGIGQISSEVPQNLSASRPQDRQFILSSKKLLLSDSGFYLCAWSGQGNEKLFFGSGTQLSVL.

The rearrangement links TRBV10-2 to TRBJ1-2; a possible D gene is TRBD1 (6 bases). Trimming stripped 3 bases from V and 3 bases from J, with 11 bases between. The CDR3 consists of 14 residues. Germline V gene data show CDR1 as WSHSY and CDR2 as SAAADI. The CDR3 DNA sequence: TGCGCCAGCAGTGACTCGGACAGCGACTATGGCTACACCTTC. Translating gives CASSDSDSDYGYTF.

The chain links TRBV7-9 to TRBJ1-4; possible D gene TRBD1, 6 bases. V was trimmed by 5 bases and J by 4 bases, leaving 14 bases between them. Per the germline V gene, CDR1 is SEHNR and CDR2 is FQNEAQ (reference sequence). This CDR3 spans 15 amino acids. CDR3 loop: CASSPRTAINEKLFF. The DNA for the CDR3 is TGTGCCAGCAGCCCCCGGACAGCAATTAATGAAAAACTGTTTTTT.

This chain connects TRBV7-6 to TRBJ2-5; 9 nucleotides agree with TRBD2. V lost 1 base to trimming and J lost 2 bases; unmatched junction nucleotides: 5. Germline-derived CDR1 and CDR2 are SGHVS and FNYEAQ. CDR3 length equals 16 residues. In nucleotides, the CDR3 is TGTGCCAGCAGCTTAGGGGGGCTAGCGGGACAAGAGACCCAGTACTTC. Encoded protein: CASSLGGLAGQETQYF.

The gene calls are TRBV4-1 and TRBJ1-4, with D tentatively TRBD1 (5 bases). This CDR3 contains 16 residues. Trimming removed 0 bases at V and 8 bases at J, with 16 bases between. Germline CDR1 is MGHRA and CDR2 is YSYEKL. The CDR3 DNA sequence: TGCGCCAGCAGCCAAGATTTGGGGCAGGGAGGGGAAAAACTGTTTTTT. It codes for CASSQDLGQGGEKLFF.

The chain employs TRBV28 and TRBJ1-2; the D is unclear. The V end was cut by 9 bases, the J end by 6 bases, with 17 bases between. In germline, CDR1 is MDHEN, CDR2 SYDVKM. The CDR3 length is 13 residues. CDR3 nucleotides: TGTGCCAGTTTGGACCAGACTAGTGATGGCTACACCTTC. This codes for CASLDQTSDGYTF.

CDR3 coding DNA: TGTGCCAGCAGCCGAGGGTTCGCGAACACCGGGGAGCTGTTTTTT. As protein: CASSRGFANTGELFF. This rearrangement joins TRBV6-6 to TRBJ2-2, with D possibly matching TRBD2 (5 bases). Germline assignment: CDR1 MNHNY and CDR2 SVGAGI (reference sequence). Deletions cut 6 bases from V and 0 bases from J, with 11 bases between. This CDR3 is 15 amino acids long.

This clone was seen a few times. The same CDR3 arises from other DNA sequences in this sample as well. V is TRBV30 and J is TRBJ2-7, with D perhaps matching TRBD1 or TRBD2 (6 bases each). Per germline, CDR1 GTSNPN and CDR2 SVGIG (reference sequence). CDR3 size: 13 residues. Trimming took off 1 base at V and 1 base at J, with 8 bases between the two ends. CDR3 loop: CAWSGRGSYEQYF. For the CDR3, the DNA is TGTGCCTGGAGTGGGAGGGGGTCCTACGAGCAGTACTTC.

The chain has TRBV7-3 and TRBJ2-2, with D possibly TRBD2 on 6 matching bases. Looked up from germline, CDR1 is SGHTA and CDR2 is FQGTGA. This CDR3 contains 18 residues. V gave up 1 base and J gave up 6 bases, with 21 bases separating them. The CDR3 loop is CASSLNFLGGAAAGELFF. In DNA, the CDR3 is TGTGCCAGCAGCTTAAATTTTCTAGGAGGGGCTGCCGCCGGGGAGCTGTTTTTT.

This chain links TRBV9 with TRBJ1-1; D is possibly TRBD1 (6 bases). Trimming stripped 3 bases from V and 1 base from J, with 10 bases between. CDR1 and CDR2 (germline): SGDLS, YYNGEE. The CDR3 has 14 residues. The CDR3 loop reads CASSALGQNTEAFF. The CDR3, as DNA: TGTGCCAGCAGCGCTTTGGGACAGAACACTGAAGCTTTCTTT.

This chain uses TRBV28 with TRBJ2-5, with 10 bases matching TRBD1. The DNA end is more similar to TRBJ2-7, so the J call may be wrong. There are 15 residues in the CDR3. Germline V lookup: CDR1 MDHEN, CDR2 SYDVKM. This CDR3 is CASRGPGQGSYEQYF. DNA for the CDR3: TGTGCCAGCAGGGGACCGGGACAGGGGTCCTACGAGCAGTACTTC.

This sequence joins TRBV4-2 and TRBJ2-2, with D perhaps matching TRBD1 (6 bases). CDR3 length equals 15 residues. Trimming stripped 1 base from V and 5 bases from J, with 11 bases between. Germline V gives CDR1 LGHNA, CDR2 YNFKEQ. CDR3 bases: TGTGCCAGCAGCCAAGCCGGGACACAGACCGGGGAGCTGTTTTTT. This sequence encodes CASSQAGTQTGELFF.

This chain joins TRBV19 and TRBJ2-3; maybe TRBD2 (6 bases). CDR1 is LNHDA and CDR2 is SQIVND in the germline V gene (reference sequence). This CDR3 has 17 amino acids. The V end was cut by 5 bases, the J end by 0 bases, with 18 bases between. The CDR3 here is CASSLWGPGTSTDTQYF. In DNA, the CDR3 is TGTGCCAGTAGTCTCTGGGGCCCCGGGACTAGCACAGATACGCAGTATTTT. Full variable domain (rest looked up from reference TRBV19 and TRBJ2-3): DGGITQSPKYLFRKEGQNVTLSCEQNLNHDAMYWYRQDPGQGLRLIYYSQIVNDFQKGDIAEGYSVSREKKESFPLTVTSAQKNPTAFYLCASSLWGPGTSTDTQYFGPGTRLTVL.

The rearrangement links TRBV28 to TRBJ1-2; no reliable D call. Germline assignment: CDR1 MDHEN and CDR2 SYDVKM. Trimming left V 3 bases short and J 7 bases short, with 9 bases between. CDR3 length: 12 residues. The CDR3 reads CASSFGRFGYTF. The CDR3, as DNA: TGTGCCAGCAGTTTCGGGAGATTTGGCTACACCTTC.

In DNA form, the CDR3 reads TGTGCCAGCAGATTCGACAGGCAGAGCTCCTACAATGAGCAGTTCTTC. It is translated as CASRFDRQSSYNEQFF. The chain couples TRBV6-4 to TRBJ2-1, with D perhaps TRBD1 (6 bases). With 6 bases removed from V and 0 bases from J, the gap between germline ends came to 15 bases. This CDR3 region has 16 residues. From germline, CDR1 is MRHNA and CDR2 SNTAGT.

The rearrangement uses TRBV28 and TRBJ2-4; D gene unclear. CDR3 length: 15 amino acids. Trimming shortened V by 3 bases and J by 0 bases, and 9 bases separated the two germline ends. Germline-derived CDR1 and CDR2 are MDHEN and SYDVKM. The CDR3 spells CASSFSSLAKNIQYF. The CDR3 region has the DNA TGTGCCAGCAGTTTTTCGTCACTAGCCAAAAACATTCAGTACTTC.

The CDR3: CASSITGTSLAKNIQYF. CDR3 bases: TGTGCCAGTAGTATTACCGGGACTAGCTTAGCCAAAAACATTCAGTACTTC. This rearrangement joins TRBV19 to TRBJ2-4; 9 bases agree with TRBD2. There are 17 residues in the CDR3. Trimming removed 3 bases from V and 0 bases from J; junction bases left unmatched: 6. CDR1 is LNHDA and CDR2 is SQIVND in the germline V gene (reference sequence).

This clone was observed a few times. This chain uses TRBV28 with TRBJ1-2, with no clear D. Germline-derived CDR1 and CDR2 are MDHEN and SYDVKM. The V and J ends lost 7 bases and 8 bases respectively, with 8 bases between them. CDR3 length: 10 residues. The CDR3 sequence is CASTGNGYTF. CDR3 coding DNA: TGTGCCAGCACCGGTAACGGCTACACCTTC.

CDR3 in DNA: TGTGCCAGCAGCTTAGACTGGGAAGATACGCAGTATTTT. This translates into CASSLDWEDTQYF. V gene TRBV7-9 combines with J gene TRBJ2-3, with unresolved D. Germline V gives CDR1 SEHNR, CDR2 FQNEAQ (reference sequence). V lost 1 base, J lost 5 bases, and 7 bases lay in between. This CDR3 is 13 amino acids long.

The chain employs TRBV29-1 and TRBJ2-4; unclear D gene. The CDR3 runs to 15 residues. Per the germline V gene, CDR1 is SQVTM and CDR2 is ANQGSEA. V dropped 5 bases and J dropped 8 bases, with 22 bases sitting between them. CDR3 in DNA: TGCAGCGTTCTGCCCAGGAGTGACCCGACGGACATTCAGTACTTC. It codes for CSVLPRSDPTDIQYF.

This clone has a handful of counts. The chain uses TRBV11-2 and TRBJ1-2; TRBD1 matches 8 bases. V gave up 0 bases and J gave up 5 bases; unmatched junction bases: 2. This CDR3 spans 14 amino acids. Germline CDR1 reads SGHAT; CDR2 reads FQNNGV. The CDR3 sequence: CASSLDRTGYGYTF. In DNA, the CDR3 is TGTGCCAGCAGCTTAGACCGGACAGGGTATGGCTACACCTTC.

The chain combines TRBV2 with TRBJ1-1, with D tentatively TRBD1 (5 bases). In germline, CDR1 is SNHLY, CDR2 FYNNEI. The CDR3 contains 12 residues. V was trimmed by 4 bases and J by 5 bases, leaving 8 bases between them. CDR3 protein: CASSVGGTEAFF. CDR3 in DNA: TGTGCCAGCAGTGTGGGGGGTACTGAAGCTTTCTTT. Supplemented by reference TRBV2 and TRBJ1-1, the full variable domain reads EPEVTQTPSHQVTQMGQEVILRCVPISNHLYFYWYRQILGQKVEFLVSFYNNEISEKSEIFDDQFSVERPDGSNFTLKIRSTKLEDSAMYFCASSVGGTEAFFGQGTRLTVV.

The genes are TRBV11-3 and TRBJ1-4, with 8 bases identical to TRBD1. Per the germline V gene, CDR1 is SGHNT and CDR2 is YENEEA. Trimming cost V 5 bases and J 5 bases; bases outside gene matches: 7. The CDR3 is 15 amino acids. Here the CDR3 reads CASSPGGPGNEKLFF. For the CDR3, the DNA is TGTGCCAGCAGCCCAGGGGGCCCCGGGAATGAAAAACTGTTTTTT.

The J gene is TRBJ2-2, the V gene TRBV7-8; D gene ambiguous. Germline V gene sequence: CDR1 SGHVS, CDR2 FQNEAQ. Trimming shortened V by 1 base and J by 1 base, and 13 bases separated the two germline ends. The CDR3 runs to 17 residues. In nucleotides, the CDR3 is TGTGCCAGCAGCTTAGTTCCTGCGACGGGGAACACCGGGGAGCTGTTTTTT. Protein sequence: CASSLVPATGNTGELFF.

The chain has TRBV9 and TRBJ2-1; possible D gene TRBD2, 5 bases. Trimming took 1 base from V and 7 from J, leaving 12 bases between them. Germline V gene lookup returns CDR1 SGDLS and CDR2 YYNGEE. The CDR3 length is 14 residues. Written as DNA, the CDR3 is TGTGCCAGCAGCGTACGCTCCGGGATGAATGAGCAGTTCTTC. Translated, it gives CASSVRSGMNEQFF.

The V and J genes are TRBV6-6 and TRBJ2-1, with TRBD1 matching 10 bases. Germline values: CDR1 MNHNY, CDR2 SVGAGI (reference sequence). The CDR3 is 14 residues long. The ends lost 7 bases at V and 8 bases at J; junction bases unmatched: 8. CDR3 sequence (DNA): TGTGCCAGCACACCGACAGGGGGCGGCGATGAGCAGTTCTTC. Its protein is CASTPTGGGDEQFF.

CDR3 residues: CASSGEGQGDTEAFF. The CDR3 region has the DNA TGTGCCAGCAGTGGCGAGGGACAGGGGGACACTGAAGCTTTCTTT. The chain is built from TRBV6-1 and TRBJ1-1; TRBD1 aligns across 11 bases. The germline gives CDR1 MNHNS, CDR2 SASEGT. CDR3 length equals 15 residues. Trimming cost V 4 bases and J 3 bases; bases outside gene matches: 4.

V usage is TRBV7-3 and J usage is TRBJ2-1, with TRBD1 as a possible D gene (5 bases). V gave up 3 bases and J gave up 10 bases, with 16 bases separating them. This CDR3 has 14 residues. The germline V gene encodes CDR1 SGHTA and CDR2 FQGTGA. CDR3 sequence (DNA): TGTGCCAGCAGCTTGAGTCTCGGCGCAGGGGAGCAGTTCTTC. Translated: CASSLSLGAGEQFF. Using reference TRBV7-3 and TRBJ2-1 for the parts outside the CDR3, the full variable domain is GAGVSQTPSNKVTEKGKYVELRCDPISGHTALYWYRQSLGQGPEFLIYFQGTGAADDSGLPNDRFFAVRPEGSVSTLKIQRTERGDSAVYLCASSLSLGAGEQFFGPGTRLTVL.

The V and J genes are TRBV10-3 and TRBJ2-5; D perhaps matches TRBD1 (5 bases). CDR1 is ENHRY, CDR2 SYGVKD, per germline. The CDR3 has 13 amino acids. Trimming stripped 4 bases from V and 4 bases from J, with 10 bases between. The CDR3 DNA reads as TGTGCCATCAGTGGCCGAAGGGGAGAGACCCAGTACTTC. It encodes CAISGRRGETQYF.

This clone occurred a few times. The chain carries TRBV5-4 and TRBJ2-1, with D perhaps being TRBD1 or TRBD2 (5 bases each). The CDR3 extends over 12 amino acids. Trimming left V 5 bases short and J 6 bases short, with 9 bases between. In germline, CDR1 is SGHNT, CDR2 YYREEE (reference sequence). This chain's CDR3 is CASRWDLNEQFF. In DNA, the CDR3 is TGTGCCAGCAGATGGGACCTCAATGAGCAGTTCTTC.

The J gene is TRBJ1-2, the V gene TRBV5-6; D perhaps matches TRBD1 (5 bases). V was clipped by 4 bases and J by 6 bases, with 16 bases between them. The germline V gene encodes CDR1 SGHDT and CDR2 YYEEEE. The CDR3 length is 14 residues. CDR3 loop: CASSGGGARDGYTF. Written as DNA, the CDR3 is TGTGCCAGCAGCGGGGGTGGCGCCAGAGATGGCTACACCTTC. The full variable domain, its missing parts supplied by reference TRBV5-6 and TRBJ1-2, is DAGVTQSPTHLIKTRGQQVTLRCSPKSGHDTVSWYQQALGQGPQFIFQYYEEEERQRGNFPDRFSGHQFPNYSSELNVNALLLGDSALYLCASSGGGARDGYTFGSGTRLTVV.